The T cell receptor (beta chain) under discussion was sequenced for a study of blood T cell repertoires in COVID-19. At the level of the study: The United States, Italy and Spain were the sources of the acute and convalescent COVID-19 samples. Nucleic acid was either cDNA or gDNA, and it came from T cells, B-cell-depleted T cells, or PBMCs.

CDR1 is SGHVS, CDR2 FQNEAQ, per germline. Trimming pared 0 bases from V and 2 bases from J, leaving 16 bases between. The CDR3 is 17 amino acids. Per the original methods: Researchers report that nucleated cell counts were estimated from reference gene primer amplification. This table comes from immunoSEQ multiplex PCR, and its TCRdb copy is limited to in-frame clones, with some not included. That table gives V, J and clone size, and the DNA gave D and trimming. The sample records roughly 410,000 clones, 89% being singletons. Sequencing used peripheral blood. V gene TRBV7-8 combines with J gene TRBJ2-5; D is perhaps TRBD2 (6 bases). The clonotype originates from a woman aged 40 to 49 with COVID-19, enrolled during active disease. This chain's CDR3 is CASSLAGGGTQQETQYF. The CDR3 coding sequence is TGTGCCAGCAGCTTAGCGGGAGGCGGGACTCAACAAGAGACCCAGTACTTC.